One and the same sample provided the 21 T cell receptor beta chains below, sequenced in a study of blood T cell repertoires in COVID-19. The table came from immunoSEQ multiplex PCR; TCRdb's copy has only in-frame clones and leaves some out. The table has around 200,000 clones, roughly 90% seen once. The sample consisted of peripheral blood. These receptors all stem from a man between 18 and 29 years old with active or convalescent COVID-19.

The chain employs TRBV6-5 and TRBJ1-1; D call uncertain. The CDR3 covers 13 residues. V was pared by 7 bases and J by 1 base, with 10 bases between. Germline V CDR1 and CDR2: MNHEY, SVGAGI. CDR3 sequence: CASTRHGNTEAFF. DNA for the CDR3: TGTGCCAGCACCCGACACGGGAACACTGAAGCTTTCTTT.

The chain recombines TRBV5-3 with TRBJ2-7, with TRBD1 matching 12 bases. TRBV5-3 is reported as an ORF; its role is uncertain. V gave up 6 bases and J gave up 5 bases; unmatched junction bases: 15. There are 17 residues in the CDR3. In DNA form, the CDR3 reads TGTGCCAGAACCAAAGGGACCTCGGGACAGGGGGCCCACGAGCAGTACTTC. This gives the protein CARTKGTSGQGAHEQYF.

The gene calls are TRBV6-6 and TRBJ1-6; D gene ambiguous. V was pared by 6 bases and J by 10 bases, with 16 bases between. Germline CDR1 reads MNHNY; CDR2 reads SVGAGI (reference sequence). CDR3 length: 14 residues. Here the CDR3 DNA reads TGTGCCAGCAGGTTAACTGAGCGTCGCTCACCCCTCCACTTT. It codes for CASRLTERRSPLHF.

The chain has TRBV10-3 and TRBJ1-1; 7 bases align to TRBD1. The V segment lost 6 bases and the J segment 1 base; nucleotides outside the gene matches: 5. The CDR3 sequence is 14 residues long. Germline-derived CDR1 and CDR2 are ENHRY and SYGVKD. The CDR3: CAIRRTGENTEAFF. The CDR3, as DNA: TGTGCCATCAGAAGAACAGGGGAGAACACTGAAGCTTTCTTT.

Notes on this clone: This specimen includes other DNA sequences encoding the same CDR3. The chain joins TRBV5-1 to TRBJ1-1; D is perhaps TRBD1 (6 bases). CDR1 SGHRS and CDR2 YFSETQ come from the germline V gene. This CDR3 spans 14 amino acids. The V and J ends lost 4 bases and 2 bases respectively, with 12 bases between them. CDR3 loop: CASSLTGANTEAFF. The CDR3 nucleotides read TGCGCCAGCAGCCTGACAGGAGCTAACACTGAAGCTTTCTTT.

The chain couples TRBV6-5 to TRBJ1-3, with TRBD1 matching over 9 bases. The CDR3 extends over 14 amino acids. Germline V gene lookup returns CDR1 MNHEY and CDR2 SVGAGI. V lost 5 bases and J lost 5; bases outside the gene matches: 4. The CDR3 spells CASSPGQGRNTIYF. The CDR3 DNA is TGTGCCAGCAGTCCGGGACAGGGTAGAAACACCATATATTTT.

J is TRBJ2-7 and V is TRBV29-1; possible D gene TRBD2, 5 bases. Germline V lookup: CDR1 SQVTM, CDR2 ANQGSEA. Trimming cost V 6 bases and J 3 bases, with 15 bases left between them. The CDR3 sequence is 13 residues long. Written as DNA, the CDR3 is TGCAGCGTGCGGGTGGGTATTGTCTACGAGCAGTACTTC. Translated: CSVRVGIVYEQYF.

J is TRBJ1-1 and V is TRBV6-5, with D uncertain. Trimming cost V 2 bases and J 4 bases, with 17 bases left between them. The CDR3 is made up of 16 amino acids. Germline values: CDR1 MNHEY, CDR2 SVGAGI. The CDR3 nucleotides are TGTGCCAGCAGTTACGCGGGGAACTGGGTGGGCACTGAAGCTTTCTTT. Encoded protein: CASSYAGNWVGTEAFF.

The gene calls are TRBV5-5 and TRBJ2-7; possible D gene TRBD2, 6 bases. The CDR3 covers 13 residues. Trimming removed 0 bases at V and 7 bases at J, with 11 bases between. The germline V gene encodes CDR1 SGHKS and CDR2 YYEKEE (reference sequence). The DNA of the CDR3 is TGTGCCAGCAGCTTGGAGGGACTTGGGGAGCAGTACTTC. It encodes CASSLEGLGEQYF.

This rearrangement joins TRBV19 to TRBJ2-5; 9 nucleotides match TRBD2. Germline CDR1 is LNHDA and CDR2 is SQIVND (reference sequence). The CDR3 contains 16 residues. Trimming cost V 0 bases and J 1 base; bases outside gene matches: 3. This CDR3 reads CASSIDPSGIQETQYF. In DNA, the CDR3 is TGTGCCAGTAGTATAGATCCTAGCGGGATCCAAGAGACCCAGTACTTC.

This clone has just a few counts. The rearrangement uses TRBV19 and TRBJ1-5; TRBD1 matches at 9 bases. Per germline, CDR1 LNHDA and CDR2 SQIVND (reference sequence). The CDR3 spans 17 residues. The V gene end was trimmed by 5 bases and the J gene end by 0 bases; junction bases not matched to a gene: 8. CDR3: CASSDWTGANSNQPQHF. The CDR3 bases are TGTGCCAGTAGTGATTGGACAGGGGCCAATAGCAATCAGCCCCAGCATTTT. Variable domain in full (rest from reference TRBV19 and TRBJ1-5): DGGITQSPKYLFRKEGQNVTLSCEQNLNHDAMYWYRQDPGQGLRLIYYSQIVNDFQKGDIAEGYSVSREKKESFPLTVTSAQKNPTAFYLCASSDWTGANSNQPQHFGDGTRLSIL.

The chain is built from TRBV12-3 or TRBV12-4 and TRBJ1-3, with unresolved D. V was pared by 1 base and J by 7 bases, with 5 bases between. This CDR3 has 12 amino acids. The CDR3 nucleotides read TGTGCCAGCAGTTTAGAGCGGAACACCATATATTTT. Encoded protein: CASSLERNTIYF.

This clone was picked up one time. The chain combines TRBV19 with TRBJ2-1; 11 bases fit TRBD1. Germline-derived CDR1 and CDR2 are LNHDA and SQIVND (reference sequence). V was clipped by 6 bases and J by 0 bases; unmatched bases: 7. This CDR3 spans 17 amino acids. The CDR3 nucleotides are TGTGCCAGTAGCCATCGGGACAGGGGGAGCTCCTACAATGAGCAGTTCTTC. It is translated as CASSHRDRGSSYNEQFF.

The genes are TRBV19 and TRBJ2-2; D is possibly TRBD2 (5 bases). V lost 3 bases to trimming and J lost 4 bases, with 12 bases between them. This CDR3 spans 15 amino acids. The V gene's germline CDR1 is LNHDA and CDR2 SQIVND (reference sequence). The DNA of the CDR3 is TGTGCCAGTAGTATGTCCGGGGTGACCACCGGGGAGCTGTTTTTT. Translated, it gives CASSMSGVTTGELFF.

A few counts support this clone. The chain couples TRBV7-8 to TRBJ1-1, with 9 bases lining up with TRBD1. CDR3 length: 16 residues. The ends lost 5 bases at V and 0 bases at J; junction bases unmatched: 7. From germline, CDR1 is SGHVS and CDR2 FQNEAQ. The CDR3 bases are TGTGCCAGCAGCCCGACCGGACAGGGGATGAACACTGAAGCTTTCTTT. Translating gives CASSPTGQGMNTEAFF.

This chain connects TRBV18 to TRBJ2-1; 9 bases are shared with TRBD2. The CDR3 has 14 residues. CDR1 is KGHSH and CDR2 is LQKENI in the germline V gene. With V trimmed by 4 bases and J by 7 bases, 5 bases remained unmatched. In DNA, the CDR3 is TGTGCCAGCTCACTAGCGGGAGTGAGGAATGAGCAGTTCTTC. Its translation: CASSLAGVRNEQFF.

In nucleotides, the CDR3 is TGTGCCAGCAGCCGAAGCGGGAATTTGTCCCCATACGAGCAGTACTTC. This codes for CASSRSGNLSPYEQYF. The chain recombines TRBV4-2 with TRBJ2-7; 7 nucleotides match TRBD2. V lost 4 bases and J lost 4; bases outside the gene matches: 13. CDR1 LGHNA and CDR2 YNFKEQ come from the germline V gene. This CDR3 is built from 16 residues.

The chain joins TRBV11-2 to TRBJ1-3; no clear D. V lost 4 bases and J lost 0, with 7 bases in between. CDR1 is SGHAT, CDR2 FQNNGV, per germline. The CDR3 is made up of 14 amino acids. DNA for the CDR3: TGTGCCAGCAGCTCCAGTATCTCTGGAAACACCATATATTTT. Protein: CASSSSISGNTIYF.

The V gene is TRBV5-1, the J gene TRBJ2-5; 9 bases line up with TRBD1. Germline CDR1 reads SGHRS; CDR2 reads YFSETQ. V lost 1 base to trimming and J lost 5 bases; unmatched junction nucleotides: 9. The CDR3 runs to 16 residues. DNA for the CDR3: TGCGCCAGCAGCTTGATCGGACAGGGGTGGACGGAGACCCAGTACTTC. Translated, it gives CASSLIGQGWTETQYF.

The rearrangement joins TRBV10-3 to TRBJ2-7, with a weak D call TRBD1 (6 bases). V shed 11 bases and J shed 6 bases, with 20 bases lying between them. The CDR3 extends over 13 amino acids. The V gene's germline CDR1 is ENHRY and CDR2 SYGVKD. The CDR3 DNA sequence: TGTGCCGCCCACGGGGTCCAGGGGCTCGAGCAGTACTTC. It codes for CAAHGVQGLEQYF.

This clone has a handful of counts. This rearrangement joins TRBV15 to TRBJ1-6, with 7 bases fitting TRBD1. With 1 base clipped from V and 9 bases from J, the junction kept 6 bases outside the gene matches. Germline lookup yields CDR1 LNHNV and CDR2 YYDKDF (reference sequence). This CDR3 spans 15 amino acids. CDR3 loop: CATSRGQGDGSPLHF. Written as DNA, the CDR3 is TGTGCCACCAGCAGAGGACAGGGAGATGGTTCACCCCTCCACTTT.